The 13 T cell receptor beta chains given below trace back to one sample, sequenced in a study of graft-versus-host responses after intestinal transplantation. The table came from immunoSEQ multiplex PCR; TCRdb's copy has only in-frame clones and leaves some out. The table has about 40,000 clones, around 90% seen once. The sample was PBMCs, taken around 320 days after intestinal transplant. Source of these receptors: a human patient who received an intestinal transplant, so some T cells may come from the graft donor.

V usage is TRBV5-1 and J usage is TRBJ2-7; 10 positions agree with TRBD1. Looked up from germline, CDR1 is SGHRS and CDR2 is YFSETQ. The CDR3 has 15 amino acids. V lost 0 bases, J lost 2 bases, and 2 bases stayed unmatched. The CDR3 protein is CASSLAGTGAYEQYF. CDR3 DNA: TGCGCCAGCAGCTTGGCCGGGACAGGGGCCTACGAGCAGTACTTC.

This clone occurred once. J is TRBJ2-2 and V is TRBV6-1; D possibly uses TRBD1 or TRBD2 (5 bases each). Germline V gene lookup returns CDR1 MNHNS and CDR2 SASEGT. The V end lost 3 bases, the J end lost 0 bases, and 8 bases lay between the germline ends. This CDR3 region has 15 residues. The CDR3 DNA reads TGTGCCAGCAGTGAGAGGGGAGCGAACACCGGGGAGCTGTTTTTT. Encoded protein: CASSERGANTGELFF.

This chain's CDR3 is CASSLEGRGQVNTEAFF. CDR3 DNA: TGCGCCAGCAGCTTGGAGGGCAGGGGGCAGGTGAACACTGAAGCTTTCTTT. The chain combines TRBV5-1 with TRBJ1-1; 8 bases fit TRBD1. V lost 0 bases, J lost 0 bases, and 7 bases stayed unmatched. This CDR3 region has 17 residues. Germline V gene lookup returns CDR1 SGHRS and CDR2 YFSETQ.

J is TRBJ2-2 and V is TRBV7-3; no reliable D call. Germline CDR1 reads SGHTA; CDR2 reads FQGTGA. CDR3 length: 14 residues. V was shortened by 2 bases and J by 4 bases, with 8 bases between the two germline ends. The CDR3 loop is CASSLGRSTGELFF. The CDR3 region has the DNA TGTGCCAGCAGCTTAGGCAGATCCACCGGGGAGCTGTTTTTT.

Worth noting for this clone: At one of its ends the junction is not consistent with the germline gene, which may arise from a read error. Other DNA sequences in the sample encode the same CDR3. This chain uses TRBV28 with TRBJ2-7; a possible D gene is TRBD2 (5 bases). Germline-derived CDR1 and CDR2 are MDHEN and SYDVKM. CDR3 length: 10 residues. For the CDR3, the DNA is TGCGCCAGCAGTGGCAGGAGGTTGGACTTC. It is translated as CASSGRRLDF.

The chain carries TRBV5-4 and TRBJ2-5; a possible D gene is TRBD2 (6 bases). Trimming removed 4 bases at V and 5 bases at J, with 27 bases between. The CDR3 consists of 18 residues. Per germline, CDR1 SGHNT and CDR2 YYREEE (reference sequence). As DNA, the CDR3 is TGTGCCAGCAGCCCCCGGTCCTCGGGGGTTAAGATTTGGGAGACCCAGTACTTC. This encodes CASSPRSSGVKIWETQYF.

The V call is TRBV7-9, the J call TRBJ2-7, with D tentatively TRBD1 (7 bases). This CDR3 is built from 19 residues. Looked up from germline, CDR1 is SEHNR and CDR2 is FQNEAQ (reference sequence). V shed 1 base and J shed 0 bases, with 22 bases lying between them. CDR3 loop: CASSLGRVRQGRGSYEQYF. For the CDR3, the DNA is TGTGCCAGCAGCTTAGGGAGGGTCCGACAGGGAAGAGGCTCCTACGAGCAGTACTTC. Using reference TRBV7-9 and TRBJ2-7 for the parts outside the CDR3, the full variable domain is DTGVSQNPRHKITKRGQNVTFRCDPISEHNRLYWYRQTLGQGPEFLTYFQNEAQLEKSRLLSDRFSAERPKGSFSTLEIQRTEQGDSAMYLCASSLGRVRQGRGSYEQYFGPGTRLTVT.

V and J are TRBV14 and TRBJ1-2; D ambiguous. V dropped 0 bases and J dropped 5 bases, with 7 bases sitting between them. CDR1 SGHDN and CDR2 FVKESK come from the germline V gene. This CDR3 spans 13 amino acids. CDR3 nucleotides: TGTGCCAGCAGCCAAGATGCCCTTTATGGCTACACCTTC. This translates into CASSQDALYGYTF.

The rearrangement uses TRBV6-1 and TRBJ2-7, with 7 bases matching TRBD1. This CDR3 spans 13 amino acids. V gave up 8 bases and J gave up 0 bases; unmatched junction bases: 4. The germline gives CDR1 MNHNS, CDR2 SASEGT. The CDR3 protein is CASQDRSSYEQYF. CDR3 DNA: TGTGCCAGCCAGGACAGGAGCTCCTACGAGCAGTACTTC.

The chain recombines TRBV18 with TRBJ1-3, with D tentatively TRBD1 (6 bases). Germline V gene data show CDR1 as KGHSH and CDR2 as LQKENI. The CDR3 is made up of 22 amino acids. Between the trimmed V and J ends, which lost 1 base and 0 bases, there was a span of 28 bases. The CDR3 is CASSPRELLGHTLQGSGNTIYF. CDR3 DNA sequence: TGTGCCAGCTCACCACGGGAACTATTGGGACACACTCTTCAGGGCTCTGGAAACACCATATATTTT.

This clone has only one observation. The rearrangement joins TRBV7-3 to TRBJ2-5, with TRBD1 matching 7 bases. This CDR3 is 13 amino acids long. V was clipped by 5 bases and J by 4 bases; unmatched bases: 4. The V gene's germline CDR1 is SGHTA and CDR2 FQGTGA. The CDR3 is CASSNRGRETQYF. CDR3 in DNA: TGTGCCAGCAGCAACAGGGGCAGAGAGACCCAGTACTTC. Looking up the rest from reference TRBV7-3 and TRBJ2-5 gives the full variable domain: GAGVSQTPSNKVTEKGKYVELRCDPISGHTALYWYRQSLGQGPEFLIYFQGTGAADDSGLPNDRFFAVRPEGSVSTLKIQRTERGDSAVYLCASSNRGRETQYFGPGTRLLVL.

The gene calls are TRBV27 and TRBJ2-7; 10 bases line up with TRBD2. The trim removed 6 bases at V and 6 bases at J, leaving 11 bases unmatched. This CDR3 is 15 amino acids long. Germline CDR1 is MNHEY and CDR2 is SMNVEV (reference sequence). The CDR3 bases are TGTGCCAGCAGCCTCAGCTCTAGCGGGAGTGCCGAGCAGTACTTC. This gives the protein CASSLSSSGSAEQYF.

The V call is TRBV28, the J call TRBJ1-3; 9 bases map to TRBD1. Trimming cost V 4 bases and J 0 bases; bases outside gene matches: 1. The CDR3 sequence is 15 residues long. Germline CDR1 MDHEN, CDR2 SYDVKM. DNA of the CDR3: TGTGCCAGCAGTTCGACAGGGGGCTCTGGAAACACCATATATTTT. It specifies CASSSTGGSGNTIYF. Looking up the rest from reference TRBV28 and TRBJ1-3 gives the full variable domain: DVKVTQSSRYLVKRTGEKVFLECVQDMDHENMFWYRQDPGLGLRLIYFSYDVKMKEKGDIPEGYSVSREKKERFSLILESASTNQTSMYLCASSSTGGSGNTIYFGEGSWLTVV.